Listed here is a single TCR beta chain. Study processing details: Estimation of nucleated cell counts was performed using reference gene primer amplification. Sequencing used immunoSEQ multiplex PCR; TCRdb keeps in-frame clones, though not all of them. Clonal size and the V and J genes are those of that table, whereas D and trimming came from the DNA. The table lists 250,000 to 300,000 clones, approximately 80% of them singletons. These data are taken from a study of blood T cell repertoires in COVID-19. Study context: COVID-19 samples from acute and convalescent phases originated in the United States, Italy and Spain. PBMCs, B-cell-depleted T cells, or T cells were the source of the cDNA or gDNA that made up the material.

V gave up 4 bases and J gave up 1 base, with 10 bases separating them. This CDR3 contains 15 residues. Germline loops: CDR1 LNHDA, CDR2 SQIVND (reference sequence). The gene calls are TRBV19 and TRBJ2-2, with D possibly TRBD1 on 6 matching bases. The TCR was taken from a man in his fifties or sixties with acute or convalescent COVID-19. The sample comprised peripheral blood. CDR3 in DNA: TGTGCCAGTAGTACACAGGGTGTGAACACCGGGGAGCTGTTTTTT. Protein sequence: CASSTQGVNTGELFF.